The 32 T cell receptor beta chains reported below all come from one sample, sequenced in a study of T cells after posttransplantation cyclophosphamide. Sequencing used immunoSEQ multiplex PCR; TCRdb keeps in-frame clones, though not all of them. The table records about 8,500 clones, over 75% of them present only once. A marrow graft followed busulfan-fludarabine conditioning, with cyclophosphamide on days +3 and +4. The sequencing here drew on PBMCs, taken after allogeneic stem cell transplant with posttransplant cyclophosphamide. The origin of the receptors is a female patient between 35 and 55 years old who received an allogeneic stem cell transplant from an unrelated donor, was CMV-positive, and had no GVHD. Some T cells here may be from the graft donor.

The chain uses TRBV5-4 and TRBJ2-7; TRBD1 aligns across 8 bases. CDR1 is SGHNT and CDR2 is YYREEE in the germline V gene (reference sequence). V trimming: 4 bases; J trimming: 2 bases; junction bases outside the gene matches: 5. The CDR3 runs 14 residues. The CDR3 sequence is CASSLDRAAYEQYF. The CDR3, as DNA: TGTGCCAGCAGCCTGGACAGGGCGGCCTACGAGCAGTACTTC.

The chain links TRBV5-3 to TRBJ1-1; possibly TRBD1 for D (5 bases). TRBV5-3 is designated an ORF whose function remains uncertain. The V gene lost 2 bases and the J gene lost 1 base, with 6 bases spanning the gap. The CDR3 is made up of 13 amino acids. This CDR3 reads CARSFGGNTEAFF. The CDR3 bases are TGTGCCAGAAGCTTCGGGGGGAACACTGAAGCTTTCTTT.

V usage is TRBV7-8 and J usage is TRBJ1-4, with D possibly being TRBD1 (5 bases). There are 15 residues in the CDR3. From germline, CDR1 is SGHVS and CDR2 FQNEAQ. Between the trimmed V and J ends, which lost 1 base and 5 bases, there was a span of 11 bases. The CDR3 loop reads CASSLERGRNEKLFF. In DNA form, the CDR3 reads TGTGCCAGCAGCTTAGAGCGGGGCAGGAATGAAAAACTGTTTTTT. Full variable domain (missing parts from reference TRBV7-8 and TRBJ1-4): GAGVSQSPRYKVAKRGQDVALRCDPISGHVSLFWYQQALGQGPEFLTYFQNEAQLDKSGLPSDRFFAERPEGSVSTLKIQRTQQEDSAVYLCASSLERGRNEKLFFGSGTQLSVL.

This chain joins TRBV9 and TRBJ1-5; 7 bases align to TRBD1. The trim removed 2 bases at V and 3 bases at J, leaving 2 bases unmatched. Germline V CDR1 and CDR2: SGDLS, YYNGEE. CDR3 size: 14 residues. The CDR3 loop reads CASSVGQANQPQHF. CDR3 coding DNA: TGTGCCAGCAGCGTCGGACAGGCCAATCAGCCCCAGCATTTT.

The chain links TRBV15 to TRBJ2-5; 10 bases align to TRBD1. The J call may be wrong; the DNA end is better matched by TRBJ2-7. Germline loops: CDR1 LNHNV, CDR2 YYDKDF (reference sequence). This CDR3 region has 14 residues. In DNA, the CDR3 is TGTGCCACCAGCAGAGTTGGACAGGGGGACGAGCAGTACTTC. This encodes CATSRVGQGDEQYF.

CDR3 protein: CASSYQAGGGTGELFF. CDR3 bases: TGTGCCAGCAGTTATCAAGCGGGGGGTGGCACCGGGGAGCTGTTTTTT. The chain is built from TRBV6-5 and TRBJ2-2, with 9 bases matching TRBD2. The CDR3 runs to 16 residues. Trimming took 3 bases from V and 4 from J; bases not matched to a gene: 6. CDR1 is MNHEY, CDR2 SVGAGI, per germline.

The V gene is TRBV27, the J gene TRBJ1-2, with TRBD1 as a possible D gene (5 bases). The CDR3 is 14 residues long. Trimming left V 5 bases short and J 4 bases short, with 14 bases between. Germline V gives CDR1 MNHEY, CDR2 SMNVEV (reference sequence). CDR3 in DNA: TGTGCCAGCAGTCCTTTCGACAGAGCCTATGGCTACACCTTC. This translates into CASSPFDRAYGYTF.

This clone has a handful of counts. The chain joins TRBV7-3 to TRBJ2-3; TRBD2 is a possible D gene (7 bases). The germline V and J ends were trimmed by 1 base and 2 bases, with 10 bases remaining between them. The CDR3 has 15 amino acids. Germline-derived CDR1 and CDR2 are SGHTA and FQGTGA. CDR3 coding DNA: TGTGCCAGCAGCTTAATGGCGGGGGCCACAGATACGCAGTATTTT. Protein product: CASSLMAGATDTQYF.

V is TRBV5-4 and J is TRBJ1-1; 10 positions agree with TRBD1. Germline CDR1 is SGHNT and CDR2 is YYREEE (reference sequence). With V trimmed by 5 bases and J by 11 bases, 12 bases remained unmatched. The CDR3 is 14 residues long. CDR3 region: CASSEPGQGRKAFF. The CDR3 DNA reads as TGTGCCAGCAGTGAGCCGGGACAGGGGAGGAAGGCTTTCTTT. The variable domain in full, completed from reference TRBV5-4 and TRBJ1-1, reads ETGVTQSPTHLIKTRGQQVTLRCSSQSGHNTVSWYQQALGQGPQFIFQYYREEENGRGNFPPRFSGLQFPNYSSELNVNALELDDSALYLCASSEPGQGRKAFFGQGTRLTVV.

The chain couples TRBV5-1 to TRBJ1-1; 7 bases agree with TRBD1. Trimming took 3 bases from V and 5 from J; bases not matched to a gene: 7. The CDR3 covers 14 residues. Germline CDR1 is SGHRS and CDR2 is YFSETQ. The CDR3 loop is CASSSQQGGTEAFF. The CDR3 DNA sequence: TGCGCCAGCAGCTCGCAGCAGGGGGGTACTGAAGCTTTCTTT.

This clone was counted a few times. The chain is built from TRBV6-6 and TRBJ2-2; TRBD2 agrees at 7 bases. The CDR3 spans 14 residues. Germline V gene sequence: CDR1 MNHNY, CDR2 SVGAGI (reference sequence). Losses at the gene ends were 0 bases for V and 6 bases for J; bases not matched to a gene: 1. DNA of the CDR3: TGTGCCAGCAGTTACTCCACTAGCGCCGGGGAGCTGTTTTTT. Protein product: CASSYSTSAGELFF.

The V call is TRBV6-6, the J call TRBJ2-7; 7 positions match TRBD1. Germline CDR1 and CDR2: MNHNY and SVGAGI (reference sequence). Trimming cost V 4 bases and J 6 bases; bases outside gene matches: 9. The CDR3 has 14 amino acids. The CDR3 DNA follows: TGTGCCAGCAGTTGGGGACAGACCATGTCCGAGCAGTACTTC. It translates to CASSWGQTMSEQYF.

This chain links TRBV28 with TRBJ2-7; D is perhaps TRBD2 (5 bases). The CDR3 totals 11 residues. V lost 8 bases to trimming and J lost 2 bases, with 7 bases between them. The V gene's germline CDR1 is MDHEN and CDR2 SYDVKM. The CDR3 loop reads CASGGAYEQYF. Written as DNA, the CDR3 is TGTGCCAGCGGAGGCGCCTACGAGCAGTACTTC.

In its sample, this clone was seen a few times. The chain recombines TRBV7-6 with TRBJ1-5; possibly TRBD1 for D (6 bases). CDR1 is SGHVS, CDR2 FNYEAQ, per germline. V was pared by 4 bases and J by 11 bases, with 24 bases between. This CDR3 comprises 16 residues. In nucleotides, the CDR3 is TGTGCCAGCAGCTCAGGGGCAACAGGGTCCCTCGGGGCCCAGCATTTT. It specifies CASSSGATGSLGAQHF.

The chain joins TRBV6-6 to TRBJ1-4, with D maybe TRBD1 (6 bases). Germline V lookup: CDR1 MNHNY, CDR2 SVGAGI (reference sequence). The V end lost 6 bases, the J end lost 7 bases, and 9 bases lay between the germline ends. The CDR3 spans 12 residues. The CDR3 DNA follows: TGTGCCAGCAGGACAGGAGCTGAAAAACTGTTTTTT. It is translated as CASRTGAEKLFF.

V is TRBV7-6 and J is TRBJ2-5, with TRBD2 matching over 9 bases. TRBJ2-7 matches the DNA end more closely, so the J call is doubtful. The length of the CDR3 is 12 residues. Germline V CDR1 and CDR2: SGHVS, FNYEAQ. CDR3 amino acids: CASGTSSYEQYF. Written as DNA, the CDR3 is TGTGCCAGCGGGACTAGCTCGTACGAGCAGTACTTC.

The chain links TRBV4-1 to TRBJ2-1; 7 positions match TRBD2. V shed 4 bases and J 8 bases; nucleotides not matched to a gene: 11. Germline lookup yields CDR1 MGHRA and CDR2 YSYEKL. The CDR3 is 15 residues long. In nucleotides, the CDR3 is TGCGCCAGCAGCCTTGGACTAGAAGTCGGTGATGAGCAGTTCTTC. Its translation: CASSLGLEVGDEQFF.

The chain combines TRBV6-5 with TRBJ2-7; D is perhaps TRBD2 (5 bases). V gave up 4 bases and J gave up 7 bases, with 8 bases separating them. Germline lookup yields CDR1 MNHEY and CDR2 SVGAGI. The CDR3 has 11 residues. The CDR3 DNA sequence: TGTGCCAGCAGTTCCCCGGGGGAGCAGTACTTC. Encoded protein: CASSSPGEQYF.

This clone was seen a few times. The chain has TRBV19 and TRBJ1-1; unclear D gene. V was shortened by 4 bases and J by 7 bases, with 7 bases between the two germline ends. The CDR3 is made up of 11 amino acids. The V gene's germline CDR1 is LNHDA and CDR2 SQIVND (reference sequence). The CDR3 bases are TGTGCCAGTAGTAGGGCCATTGAAGCTTTCTTT. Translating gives CASSRAIEAFF.

CDR3 sequence reads: CASSPHGTGGLGSPLHF. Here the CDR3 DNA reads TGTGCCAGCAGTCCTCACGGGACAGGGGGCTTGGGTTCACCCCTCCACTTT. The V call is TRBV28, the J call TRBJ1-6; 12 nucleotides align to TRBD1. The germline gives CDR1 MDHEN, CDR2 SYDVKM. The CDR3 totals 17 residues. V was clipped by 5 bases and J by 9 bases; unmatched bases: 11.

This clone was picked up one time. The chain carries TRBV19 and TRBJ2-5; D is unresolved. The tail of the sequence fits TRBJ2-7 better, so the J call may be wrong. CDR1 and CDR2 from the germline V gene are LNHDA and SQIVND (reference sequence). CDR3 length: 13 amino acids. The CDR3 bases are TGTGCCAGTAGCCTGGGCATCTCCTACGAGCAGTACTTC. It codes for CASSLGISYEQYF.

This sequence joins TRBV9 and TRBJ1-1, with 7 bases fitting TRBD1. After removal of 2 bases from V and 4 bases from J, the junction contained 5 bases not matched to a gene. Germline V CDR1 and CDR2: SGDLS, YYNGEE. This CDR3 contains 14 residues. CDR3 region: CASSVGQVGTEAFF. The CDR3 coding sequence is TGTGCCAGCAGCGTTGGACAGGTGGGCACTGAAGCTTTCTTT. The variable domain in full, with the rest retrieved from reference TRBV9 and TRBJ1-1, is DSGVTQTPKHLITATGQRVTLRCSPRSGDLSVYWYQQSLDQGLQFLIQYYNGEERAKGNILERFSAQQFPDLHSELNLSSLELGDSALYFCASSVGQVGTEAFFGQGTRLTVV.

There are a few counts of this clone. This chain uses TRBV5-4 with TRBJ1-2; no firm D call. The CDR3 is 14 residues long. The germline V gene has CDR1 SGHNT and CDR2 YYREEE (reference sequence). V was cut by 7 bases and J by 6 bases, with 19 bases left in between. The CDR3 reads CASGRPDSFNGYTF. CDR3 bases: TGTGCCAGCGGCCGACCGGACTCTTTCAATGGCTACACCTTC.

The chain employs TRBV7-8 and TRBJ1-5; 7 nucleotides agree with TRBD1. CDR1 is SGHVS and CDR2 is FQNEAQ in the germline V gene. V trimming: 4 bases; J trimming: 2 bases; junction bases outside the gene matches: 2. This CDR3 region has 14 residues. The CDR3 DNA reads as TGTGCCAGCAGCTCAGGGGGGCGCAATCAGCCCCAGCATTTT. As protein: CASSSGGRNQPQHF.

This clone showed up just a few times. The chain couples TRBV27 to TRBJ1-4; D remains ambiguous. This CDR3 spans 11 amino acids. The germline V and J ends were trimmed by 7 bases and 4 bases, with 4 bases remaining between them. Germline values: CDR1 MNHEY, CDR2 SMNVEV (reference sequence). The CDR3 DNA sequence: TGTGCCAGCACTCGTAATGAAAAACTGTTTTTT. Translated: CASTRNEKLFF.

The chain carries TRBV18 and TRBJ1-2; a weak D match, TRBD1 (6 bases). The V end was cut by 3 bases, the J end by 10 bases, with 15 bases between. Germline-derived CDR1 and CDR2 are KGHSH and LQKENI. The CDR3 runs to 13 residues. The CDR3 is CASSPTGIEVYTF. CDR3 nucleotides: TGTGCCAGCTCACCTACAGGGATCGAGGTCTACACCTTC.

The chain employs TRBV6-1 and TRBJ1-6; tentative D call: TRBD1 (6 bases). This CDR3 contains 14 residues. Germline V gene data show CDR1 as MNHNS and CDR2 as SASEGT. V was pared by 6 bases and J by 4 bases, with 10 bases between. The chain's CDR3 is CASSEQGYNSPLHF. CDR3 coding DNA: TGTGCCAGCAGCGAACAGGGTTATAATTCACCCCTCCACTTT.

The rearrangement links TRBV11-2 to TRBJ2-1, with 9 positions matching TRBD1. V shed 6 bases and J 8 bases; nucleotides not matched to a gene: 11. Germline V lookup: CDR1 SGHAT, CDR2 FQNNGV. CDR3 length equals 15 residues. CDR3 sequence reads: CASRSLRDRVHEQFF. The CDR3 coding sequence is TGTGCCAGCAGGAGTCTCCGGGACAGGGTCCATGAGCAGTTCTTC. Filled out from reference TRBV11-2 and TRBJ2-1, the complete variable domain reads EAGVAQSPRYKIIEKRQSVAFWCNPISGHATLYWYQQILGQGPKLLIQFQNNGVVDDSQLPKDRFSAERLKGVDSTLKIQPAKLEDSAVYLCASRSLRDRVHEQFFGPGTRLTVL.

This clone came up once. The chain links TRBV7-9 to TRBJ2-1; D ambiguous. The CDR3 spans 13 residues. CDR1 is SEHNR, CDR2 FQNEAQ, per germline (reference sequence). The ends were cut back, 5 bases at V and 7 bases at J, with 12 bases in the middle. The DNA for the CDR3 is TGTGCCAGCAGCCTCCCCCTACAGAATGAGCAGTTCTTC. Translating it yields CASSLPLQNEQFF. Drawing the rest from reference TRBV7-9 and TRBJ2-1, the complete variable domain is DTGVSQNPRHKITKRGQNVTFRCDPISEHNRLYWYRQTLGQGPEFLTYFQNEAQLEKSRLLSDRFSAERPKGSFSTLEIQRTEQGDSAMYLCASSLPLQNEQFFGPGTRLTVL.

CDR3 protein: CASSIGQVYEQYF. DNA of the CDR3: TGTGCCAGCAGCATCGGACAGGTCTACGAGCAGTACTTC. This chain connects TRBV7-3 to TRBJ2-7; 7 bases align to TRBD1. The trim removed 5 bases at V and 3 bases at J, leaving 4 bases unmatched. The germline CDR1 and CDR2 sequences are SGHTA and FQGTGA. The CDR3 runs to 13 residues. The full variable domain, in which reference TRBV7-3 and TRBJ2-7 provide the parts outside the CDR3, is GAGVSQTPSNKVTEKGKYVELRCDPISGHTALYWYRQSLGQGPEFLIYFQGTGAADDSGLPNDRFFAVRPEGSVSTLKIQRTERGDSAVYLCASSIGQVYEQYFGPGTRLTVT.

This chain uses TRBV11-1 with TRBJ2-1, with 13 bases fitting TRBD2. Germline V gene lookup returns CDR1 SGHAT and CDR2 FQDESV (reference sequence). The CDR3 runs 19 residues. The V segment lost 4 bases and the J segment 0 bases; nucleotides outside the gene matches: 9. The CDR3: CASSSRLAGGQGSYNEQFF. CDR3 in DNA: TGTGCCAGCAGCTCTAGACTAGCGGGGGGCCAAGGCTCCTACAATGAGCAGTTCTTC.

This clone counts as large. The CDR3 DNA follows: TGTGCCAGCAGTCTAGCGGGGGGGCCCACCGGGGAGCTGTTTTTT. Protein product: CASSLAGGPTGELFF. This chain joins TRBV2 and TRBJ2-2; 12 bases fit TRBD2. This CDR3 is built from 15 residues. V lost 5 bases to trimming and J lost 4 bases; unmatched junction nucleotides: 2. The germline V gene has CDR1 SNHLY and CDR2 FYNNEI.